This TCR beta chain was obtained from a study of cytomegalovirus exposure and HLA in healthy donors. V lost 0 bases, J lost 2 bases, and 7 bases stayed unmatched. This CDR3 is 17 amino acids long. CDR1 is LGHNA, CDR2 YNFKEQ, per germline. The PCR made use of 60 Vbeta and 13 Jbeta primers. The assay was immunoSEQ multiplex PCR, and TCRdb's table has in-frame clones only and misses some. The table has roughly 170,000 clones, more than 65% seen once; the top ten hold approximately 1.5%. With respect to this clone: Antigen specificity is unknown.

Study findings and constraints: In a later analysis, CMV-associated beta chains were mostly HLA-associated, it appeared.

The sample comprised PBMCs. This receptor was identified in a male donor in good health and CMV-seronegative. This chain connects TRBV4-2 to TRBJ2-3; 8 positions match TRBD2. CDR3 nucleotide sequence: TGTGCCAGCAGCCAAGAGATAGCGGGGACACCCACAGATACGCAGTATTTT. Protein: CASSQEIAGTPTDTQYF.